This TCR beta chain derives from a study of response to subunit inactivated influenza vaccine. Findings and caveats of the study: Authors suggested each seasonal influenza vaccination recruits few new T cells.

TCRdb re-derived calls from the RT-PCR reads in MiXCR, one entry per CDR3 protein. This sample has 500,000 to 650,000 distinct CDR3 sequences, with roughly 8.2% found just once. This clonotype was seen only a few times. Its antigen remains unidentified. The ends were cut back, 4 bases at V and 9 bases at J, with 18 bases in the middle. CDR1 GTSNPN and CDR2 SVGIG come from the germline V gene (reference sequence). CDR3 length: 13 amino acids. The genes are TRBV30 and TRBJ1-2; D might be TRBD1 (5 bases). This receptor was identified in a man between 50 and 75 years old who received an inactivated influenza vaccine. The sequencing here drew on PBMCs from blood, taken 23 months after vaccination. The DNA for the CDR3 is TGTGCCTGGAAGAACAGGCAGGCCGGCAGCTACACCTTC. This encodes CAWKNRQAGSYTF.